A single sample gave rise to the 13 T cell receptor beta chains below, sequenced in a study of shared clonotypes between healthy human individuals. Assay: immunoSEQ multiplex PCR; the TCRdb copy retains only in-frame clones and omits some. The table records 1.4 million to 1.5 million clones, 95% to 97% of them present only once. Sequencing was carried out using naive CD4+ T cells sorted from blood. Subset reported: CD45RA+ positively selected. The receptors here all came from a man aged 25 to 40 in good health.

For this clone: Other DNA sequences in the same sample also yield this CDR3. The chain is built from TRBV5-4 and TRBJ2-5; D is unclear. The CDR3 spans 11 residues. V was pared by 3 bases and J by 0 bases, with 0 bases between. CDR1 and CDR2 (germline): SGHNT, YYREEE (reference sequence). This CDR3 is CASSYQETQYF. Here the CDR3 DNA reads TGTGCCAGCAGCTACCAAGAGACCCAGTACTTC.

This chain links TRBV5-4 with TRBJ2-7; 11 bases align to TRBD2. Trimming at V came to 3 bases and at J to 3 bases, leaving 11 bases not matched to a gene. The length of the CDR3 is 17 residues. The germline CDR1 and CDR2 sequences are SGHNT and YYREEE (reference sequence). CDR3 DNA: TGTGCCAGCAGCTGCATCCTACTAGCGGGAGCTTGCTACGAGCAGTACTTC. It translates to CASSCILLAGACYEQYF.

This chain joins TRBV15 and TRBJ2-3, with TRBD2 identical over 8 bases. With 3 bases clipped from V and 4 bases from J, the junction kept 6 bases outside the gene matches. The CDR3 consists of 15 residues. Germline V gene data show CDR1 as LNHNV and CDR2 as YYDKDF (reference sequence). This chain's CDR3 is CATSSSGNRPDTQYF. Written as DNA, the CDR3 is TGTGCCACCAGCAGTAGCGGGAATAGGCCAGATACGCAGTATTTT.

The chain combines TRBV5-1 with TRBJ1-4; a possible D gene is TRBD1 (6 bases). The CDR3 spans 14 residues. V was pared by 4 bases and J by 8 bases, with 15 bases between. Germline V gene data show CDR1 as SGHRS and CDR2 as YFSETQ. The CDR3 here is CASSPTGYEEKLFF. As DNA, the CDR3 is TGCGCCAGCAGCCCCACAGGGTACGAGGAAAAACTGTTTTTT.

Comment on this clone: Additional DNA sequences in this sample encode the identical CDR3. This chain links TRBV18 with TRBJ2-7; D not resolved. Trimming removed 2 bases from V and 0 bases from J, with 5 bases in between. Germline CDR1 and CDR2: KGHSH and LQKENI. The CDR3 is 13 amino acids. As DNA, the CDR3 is TGTGCCAGCTCACCATCTAGCTCCTACGAGCAGTACTTC. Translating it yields CASSPSSSYEQYF.

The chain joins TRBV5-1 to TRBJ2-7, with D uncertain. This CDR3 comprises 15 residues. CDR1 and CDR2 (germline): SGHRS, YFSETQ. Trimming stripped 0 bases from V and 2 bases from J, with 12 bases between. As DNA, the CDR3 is TGCGCCAGCAGCTTGGACAGTTTGGGTCCCTACGAGCAGTACTTC. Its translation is CASSLDSLGPYEQYF. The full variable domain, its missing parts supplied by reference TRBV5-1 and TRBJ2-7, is KAGVTQTPRYLIKTRGQQVTLSCSPISGHRSVSWYQQTPGQGLQFLFEYFSETQRNKGNFPGRFSGRQFSNSRSEMNVSTLELGDSALYLCASSLDSLGPYEQYFGPGTRLTVT.

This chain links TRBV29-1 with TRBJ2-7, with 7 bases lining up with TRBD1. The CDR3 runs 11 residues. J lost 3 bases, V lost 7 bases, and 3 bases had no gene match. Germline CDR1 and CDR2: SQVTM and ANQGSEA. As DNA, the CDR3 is TGCAGCGGCGGACAGGACTACGAGCAGTACTTC. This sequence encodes CSGGQDYEQYF.

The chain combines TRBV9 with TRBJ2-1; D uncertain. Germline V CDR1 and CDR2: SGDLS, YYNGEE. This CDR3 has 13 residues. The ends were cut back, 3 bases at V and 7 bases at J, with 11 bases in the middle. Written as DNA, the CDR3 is TGTGCCAGCAGCGAGGCCCCAAGGAATGAGCAGTTCTTC. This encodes CASSEAPRNEQFF. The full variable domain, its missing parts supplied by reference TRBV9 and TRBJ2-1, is DSGVTQTPKHLITATGQRVTLRCSPRSGDLSVYWYQQSLDQGLQFLIQYYNGEERAKGNILERFSAQQFPDLHSELNLSSLELGDSALYFCASSEAPRNEQFFGPGTRLTVL.

Here the CDR3 DNA reads TGTGCCAGCAGTTTACGTCGGAGGGCCGGGGAGACCCAGTACTTC. As protein: CASSLRRRAGETQYF. The genes are TRBV28 and TRBJ2-5; D is possibly TRBD2 (6 bases). Trimming took 2 bases from V and 5 from J, leaving 15 bases between them. The CDR3 covers 15 residues. Germline CDR1 is MDHEN and CDR2 is SYDVKM.

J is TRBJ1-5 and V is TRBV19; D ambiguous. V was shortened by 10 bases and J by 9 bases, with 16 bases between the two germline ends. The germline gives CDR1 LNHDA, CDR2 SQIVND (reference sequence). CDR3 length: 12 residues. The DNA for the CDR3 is TGTGCCACGAGGACGGGCCTTTCGCCCCAGCATTTT. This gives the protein CATRTGLSPQHF. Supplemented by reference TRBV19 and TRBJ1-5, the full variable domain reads DGGITQSPKYLFRKEGQNVTLSCEQNLNHDAMYWYRQDPGQGLRLIYYSQIVNDFQKGDIAEGYSVSREKKESFPLTVTSAQKNPTAFYLCATRTGLSPQHFGDGTRLSIL.

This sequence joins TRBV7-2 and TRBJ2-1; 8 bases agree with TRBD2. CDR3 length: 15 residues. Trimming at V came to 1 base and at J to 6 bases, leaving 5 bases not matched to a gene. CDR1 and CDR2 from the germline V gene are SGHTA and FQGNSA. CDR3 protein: CASSLDIAGRNEQFF. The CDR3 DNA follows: TGTGCCAGCAGCTTAGATATAGCGGGACGCAATGAGCAGTTCTTC.

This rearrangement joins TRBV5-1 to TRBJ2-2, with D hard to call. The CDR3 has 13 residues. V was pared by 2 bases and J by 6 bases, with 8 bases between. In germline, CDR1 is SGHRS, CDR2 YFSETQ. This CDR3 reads CASSFYGPGELFF. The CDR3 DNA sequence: TGCGCCAGCAGCTTTTACGGGCCCGGGGAGCTGTTTTTT.

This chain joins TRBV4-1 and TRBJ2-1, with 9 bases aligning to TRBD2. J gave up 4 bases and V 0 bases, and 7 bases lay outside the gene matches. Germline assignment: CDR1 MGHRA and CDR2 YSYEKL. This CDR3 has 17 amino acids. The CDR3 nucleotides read TGCGCCAGCAGCCAAGATGTTGCGGCGGGAGGGTACAATGAGCAGTTCTTC. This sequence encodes CASSQDVAAGGYNEQFF.